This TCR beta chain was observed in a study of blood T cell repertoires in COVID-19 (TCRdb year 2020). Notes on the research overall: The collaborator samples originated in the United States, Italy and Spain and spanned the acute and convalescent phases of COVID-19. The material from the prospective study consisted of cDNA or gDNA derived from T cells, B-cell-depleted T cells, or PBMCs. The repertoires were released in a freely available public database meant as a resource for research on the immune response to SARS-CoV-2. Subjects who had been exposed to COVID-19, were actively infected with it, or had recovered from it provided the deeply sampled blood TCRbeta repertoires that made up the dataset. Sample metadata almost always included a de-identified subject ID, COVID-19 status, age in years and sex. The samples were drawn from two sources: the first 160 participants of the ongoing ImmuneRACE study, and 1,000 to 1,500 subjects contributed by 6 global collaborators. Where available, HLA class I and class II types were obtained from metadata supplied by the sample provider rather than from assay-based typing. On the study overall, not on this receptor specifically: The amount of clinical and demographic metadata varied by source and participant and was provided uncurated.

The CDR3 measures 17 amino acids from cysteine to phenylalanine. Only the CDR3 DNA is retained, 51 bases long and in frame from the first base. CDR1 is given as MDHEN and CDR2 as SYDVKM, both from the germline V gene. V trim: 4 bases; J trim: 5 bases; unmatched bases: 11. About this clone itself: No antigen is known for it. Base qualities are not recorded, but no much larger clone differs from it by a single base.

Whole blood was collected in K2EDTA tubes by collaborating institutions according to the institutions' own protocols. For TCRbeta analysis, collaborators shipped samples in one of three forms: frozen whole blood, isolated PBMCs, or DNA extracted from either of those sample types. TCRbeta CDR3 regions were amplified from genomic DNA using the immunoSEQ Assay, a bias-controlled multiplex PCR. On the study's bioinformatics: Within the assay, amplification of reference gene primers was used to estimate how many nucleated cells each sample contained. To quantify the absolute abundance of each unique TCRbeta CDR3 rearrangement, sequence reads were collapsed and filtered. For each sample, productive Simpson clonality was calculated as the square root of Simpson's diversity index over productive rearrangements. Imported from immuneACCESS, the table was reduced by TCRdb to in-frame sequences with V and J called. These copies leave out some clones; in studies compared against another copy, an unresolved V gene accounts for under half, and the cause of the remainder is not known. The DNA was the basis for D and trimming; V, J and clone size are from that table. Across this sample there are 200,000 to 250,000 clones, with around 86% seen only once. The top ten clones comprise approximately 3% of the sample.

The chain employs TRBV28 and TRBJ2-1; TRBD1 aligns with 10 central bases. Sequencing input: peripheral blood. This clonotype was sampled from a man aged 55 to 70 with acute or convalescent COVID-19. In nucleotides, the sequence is TGTGCCAGCAGTTCCCCTAGGTGGACAGGGGGGGACAATGAGCAGTTCTTC. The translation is CASSSPRWTGGDNEQFF.